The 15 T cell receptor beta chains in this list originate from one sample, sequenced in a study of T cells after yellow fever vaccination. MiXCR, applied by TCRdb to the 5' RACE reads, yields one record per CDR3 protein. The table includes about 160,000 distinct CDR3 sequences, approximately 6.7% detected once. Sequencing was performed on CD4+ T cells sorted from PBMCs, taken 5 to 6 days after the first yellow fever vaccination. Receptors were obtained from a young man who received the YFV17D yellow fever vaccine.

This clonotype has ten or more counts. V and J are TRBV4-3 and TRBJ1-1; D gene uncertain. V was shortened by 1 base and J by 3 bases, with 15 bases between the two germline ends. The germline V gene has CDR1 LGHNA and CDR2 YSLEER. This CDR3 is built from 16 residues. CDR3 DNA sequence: TGCGCCAGCAGCCAAGTTAATGGCCGCGGGGACACTGAAGCTTTCTTT. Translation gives CASSQVNGRGDTEAFF.

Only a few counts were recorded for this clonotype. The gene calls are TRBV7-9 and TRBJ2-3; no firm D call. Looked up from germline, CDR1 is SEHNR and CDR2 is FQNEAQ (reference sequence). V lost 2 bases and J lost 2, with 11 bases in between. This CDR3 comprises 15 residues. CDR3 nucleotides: TGTGCCAGCAGCTTATCGGGCACCCCCACAGATACGCAGTATTTT. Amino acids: CASSLSGTPTDTQYF.

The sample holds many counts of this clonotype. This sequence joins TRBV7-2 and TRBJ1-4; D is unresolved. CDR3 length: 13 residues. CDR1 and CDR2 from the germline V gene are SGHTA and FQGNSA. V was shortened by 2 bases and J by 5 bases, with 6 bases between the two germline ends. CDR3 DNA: TGTGCCAGCAGCTTACAGGAGAATGAAAAACTGTTTTTT. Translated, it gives CASSLQENEKLFF.

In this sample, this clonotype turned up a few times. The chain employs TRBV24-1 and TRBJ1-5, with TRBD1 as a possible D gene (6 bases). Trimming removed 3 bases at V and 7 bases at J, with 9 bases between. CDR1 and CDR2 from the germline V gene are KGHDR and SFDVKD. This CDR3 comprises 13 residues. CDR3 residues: CATSDVQGQPQHF. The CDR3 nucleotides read TGTGCCACCAGTGATGTACAGGGCCAGCCCCAGCATTTT.

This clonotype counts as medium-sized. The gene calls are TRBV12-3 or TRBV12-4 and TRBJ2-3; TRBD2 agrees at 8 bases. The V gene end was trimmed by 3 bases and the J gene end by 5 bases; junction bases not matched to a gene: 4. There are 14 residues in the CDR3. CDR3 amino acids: CASSFGGAGDTQYF. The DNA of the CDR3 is TGTGCCAGCAGTTTCGGGGGGGCCGGAGATACGCAGTATTTT.

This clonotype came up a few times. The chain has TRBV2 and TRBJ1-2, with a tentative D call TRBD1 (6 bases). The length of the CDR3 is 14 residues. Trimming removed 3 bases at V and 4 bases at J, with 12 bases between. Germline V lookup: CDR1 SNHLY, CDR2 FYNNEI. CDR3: CASSDVYRAYGYTF. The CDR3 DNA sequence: TGTGCCAGCAGTGACGTATACAGGGCCTATGGCTACACCTTC.

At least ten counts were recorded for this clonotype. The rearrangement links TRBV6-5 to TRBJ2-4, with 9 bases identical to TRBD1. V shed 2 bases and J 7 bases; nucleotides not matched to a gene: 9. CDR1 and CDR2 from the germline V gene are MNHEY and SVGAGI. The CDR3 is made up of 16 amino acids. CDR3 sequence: CASSYTQDRGFNIQYF. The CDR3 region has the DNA TGTGCCAGCAGTTACACACAGGACAGGGGTTTCAACATTCAGTACTTC.

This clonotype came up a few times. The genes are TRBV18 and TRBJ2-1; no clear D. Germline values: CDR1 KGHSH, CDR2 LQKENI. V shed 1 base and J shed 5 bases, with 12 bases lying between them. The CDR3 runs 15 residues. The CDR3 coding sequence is TGTGCCAGCTCACCACAAGTGGGCCGCGACAATGAGCAGTTCTTC. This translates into CASSPQVGRDNEQFF.

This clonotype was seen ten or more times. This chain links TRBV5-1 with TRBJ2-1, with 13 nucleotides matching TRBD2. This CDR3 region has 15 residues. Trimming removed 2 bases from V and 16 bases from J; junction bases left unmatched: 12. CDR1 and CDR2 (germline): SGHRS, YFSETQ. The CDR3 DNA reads TGCGCCAGCAGCTTCTCGACTAGCGGGGGGACCGACAGATTCTTC. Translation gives CASSFSTSGGTDRFF.

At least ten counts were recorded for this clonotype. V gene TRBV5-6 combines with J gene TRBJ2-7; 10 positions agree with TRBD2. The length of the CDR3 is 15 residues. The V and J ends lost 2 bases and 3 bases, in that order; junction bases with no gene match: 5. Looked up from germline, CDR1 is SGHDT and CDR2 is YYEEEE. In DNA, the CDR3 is TGTGCCAGCAGCTTAGGACTAGCGGAGTACTACGAGCAGTACTTC. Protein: CASSLGLAEYYEQYF.

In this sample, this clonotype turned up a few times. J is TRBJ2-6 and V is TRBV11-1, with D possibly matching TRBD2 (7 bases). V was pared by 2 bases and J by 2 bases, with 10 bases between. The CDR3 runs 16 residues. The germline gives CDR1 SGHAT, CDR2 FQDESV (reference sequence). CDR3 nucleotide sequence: TGTGCCAGCAGCTTATGGGGGGGGCCTGGGGCCAACGTCCTGACTTTC. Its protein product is CASSLWGGPGANVLTF.

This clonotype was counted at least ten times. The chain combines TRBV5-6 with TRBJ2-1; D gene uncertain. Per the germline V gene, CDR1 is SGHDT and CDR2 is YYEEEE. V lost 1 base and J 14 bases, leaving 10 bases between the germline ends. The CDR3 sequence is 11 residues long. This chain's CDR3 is CASSLRRVEFF. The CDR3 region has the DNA TGTGCCAGCAGCTTGCGCCGGGTCGAGTTCTTC.

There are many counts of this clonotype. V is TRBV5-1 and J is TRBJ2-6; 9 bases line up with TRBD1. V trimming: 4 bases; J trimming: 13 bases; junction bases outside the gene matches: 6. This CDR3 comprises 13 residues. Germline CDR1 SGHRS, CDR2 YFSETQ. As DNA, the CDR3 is TGCGCCAGCAGCGAACAGGGGGCACGGGTCCTGACTTTC. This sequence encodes CASSEQGARVLTF.

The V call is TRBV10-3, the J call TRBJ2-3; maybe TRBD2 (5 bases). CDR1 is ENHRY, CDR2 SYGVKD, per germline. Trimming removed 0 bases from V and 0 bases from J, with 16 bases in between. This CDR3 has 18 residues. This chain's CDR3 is CAISESKGLSSSTDTQYF. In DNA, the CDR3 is TGTGCCATCAGTGAGTCGAAAGGACTTTCTTCTAGCACAGATACGCAGTATTTT.

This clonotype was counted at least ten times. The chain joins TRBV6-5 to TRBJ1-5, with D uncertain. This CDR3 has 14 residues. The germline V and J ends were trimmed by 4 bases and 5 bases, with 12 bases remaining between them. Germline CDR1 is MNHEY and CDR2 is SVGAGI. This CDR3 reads CASSWFGEYQPQHF. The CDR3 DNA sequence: TGTGCCAGCAGTTGGTTTGGGGAATATCAGCCCCAGCATTTT.